The text below deals with one TCR beta chain. The sample is drawn from a study of T cell changes during pregnancy in multiple sclerosis. V shed 2 bases, J shed 6 bases, and the junction held 6 bases outside the gene matches. Germline V gene lookup returns CDR1 MDHEN and CDR2 SYDVKM. The CDR3 totals 15 residues. Here immunoSEQ multiplex PCR was the method, and the copy in TCRdb shows in-frame clones only, minus some. The sample shows roughly 35,000 clones, around nine tenths of them seen only once. The sample in question was CD8+ T cells from peripheral blood mononuclear cells, obtained in the first trimester of pregnancy. This clonotype was obtained from a female donor with multiple sclerosis, enrolled in a pregnancy study. The gene calls are TRBV28 and TRBJ1-5, with TRBD1 identical over 8 bases. The CDR3 is CASSLQGARAQPQHF. The CDR3 nucleotides read TGTGCCAGCAGTTTACAGGGGGCACGGGCTCAGCCCCAGCATTTT.